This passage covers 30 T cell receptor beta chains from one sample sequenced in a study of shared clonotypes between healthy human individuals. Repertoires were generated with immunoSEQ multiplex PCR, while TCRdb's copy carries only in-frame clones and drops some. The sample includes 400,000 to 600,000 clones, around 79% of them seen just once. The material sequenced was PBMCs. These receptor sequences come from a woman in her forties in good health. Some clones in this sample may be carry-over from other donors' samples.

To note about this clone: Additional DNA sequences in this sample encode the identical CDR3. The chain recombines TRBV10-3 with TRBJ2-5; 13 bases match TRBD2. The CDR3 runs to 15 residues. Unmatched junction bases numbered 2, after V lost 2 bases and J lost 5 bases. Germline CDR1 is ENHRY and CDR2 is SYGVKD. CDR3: CAISEGLAGVETQYF. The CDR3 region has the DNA TGTGCCATCAGTGAGGGACTAGCGGGAGTGGAGACCCAGTACTTC.

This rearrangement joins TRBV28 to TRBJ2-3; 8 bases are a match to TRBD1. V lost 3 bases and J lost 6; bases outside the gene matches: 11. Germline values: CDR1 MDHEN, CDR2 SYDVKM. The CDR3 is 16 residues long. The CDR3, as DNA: TGTGCCAGCAGTTTCCCCAGGGGGCTGACGGGGGATACGCAGTATTTT. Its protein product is CASSFPRGLTGDTQYF.

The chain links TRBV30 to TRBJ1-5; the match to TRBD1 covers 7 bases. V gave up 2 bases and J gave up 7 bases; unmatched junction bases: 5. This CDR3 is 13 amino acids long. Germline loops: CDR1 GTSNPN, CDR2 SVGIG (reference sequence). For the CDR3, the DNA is TGTGCCTGGAGTCACAGGGGAGGACAGCCCCAGCATTTT. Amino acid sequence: CAWSHRGGQPQHF.

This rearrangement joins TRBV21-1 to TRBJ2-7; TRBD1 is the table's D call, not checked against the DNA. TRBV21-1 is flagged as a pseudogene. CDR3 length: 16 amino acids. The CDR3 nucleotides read TGTGCCAGCAGCAAGAGGAACCGGGACAGGGTTTACGAGCAGTACTTC. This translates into CASSKRNRDRVYEQYF.

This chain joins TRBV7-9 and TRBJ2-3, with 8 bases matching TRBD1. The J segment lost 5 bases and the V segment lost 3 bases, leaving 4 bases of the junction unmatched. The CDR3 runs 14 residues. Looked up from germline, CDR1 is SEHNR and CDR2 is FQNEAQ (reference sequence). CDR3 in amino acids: CASSLTGARDTQYF. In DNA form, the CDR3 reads TGTGCCAGCAGCTTGACAGGGGCGCGAGATACGCAGTATTTT.

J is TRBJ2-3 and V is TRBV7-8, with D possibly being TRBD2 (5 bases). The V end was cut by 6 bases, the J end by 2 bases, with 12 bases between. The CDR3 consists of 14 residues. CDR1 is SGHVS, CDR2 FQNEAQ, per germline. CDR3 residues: CASRPRENTDTQYF. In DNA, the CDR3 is TGTGCCAGCAGACCTAGGGAGAACACAGATACGCAGTATTTT.

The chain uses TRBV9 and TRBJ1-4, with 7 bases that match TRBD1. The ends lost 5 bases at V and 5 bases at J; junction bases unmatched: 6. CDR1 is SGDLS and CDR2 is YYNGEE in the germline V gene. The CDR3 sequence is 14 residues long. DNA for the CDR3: TGTGCCAGCAGTTCCGGGACAGTCAATGAAAAACTGTTTTTT. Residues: CASSSGTVNEKLFF.

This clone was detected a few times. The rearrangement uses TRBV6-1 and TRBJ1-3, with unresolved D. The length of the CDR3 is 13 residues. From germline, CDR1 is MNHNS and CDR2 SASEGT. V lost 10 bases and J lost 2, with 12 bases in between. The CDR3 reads CANAGDTGNTIYF. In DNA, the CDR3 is TGTGCCAACGCTGGGGATACTGGAAACACCATATATTTT.

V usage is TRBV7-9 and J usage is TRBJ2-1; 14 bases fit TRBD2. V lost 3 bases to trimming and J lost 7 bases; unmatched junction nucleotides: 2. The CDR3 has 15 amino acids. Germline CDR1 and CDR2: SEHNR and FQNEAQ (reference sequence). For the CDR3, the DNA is TGTGCCAGCAGCTTTTGGACTAGCGGGAGGAATGAGCAGTTCTTC. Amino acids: CASSFWTSGRNEQFF.

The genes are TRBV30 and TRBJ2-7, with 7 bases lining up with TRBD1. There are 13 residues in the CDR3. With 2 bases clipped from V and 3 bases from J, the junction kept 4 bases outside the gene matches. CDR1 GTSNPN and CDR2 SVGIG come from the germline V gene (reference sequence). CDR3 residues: CAWSRDSYYEQYF. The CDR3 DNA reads TGTGCCTGGAGTCGGGACAGTTACTACGAGCAGTACTTC.

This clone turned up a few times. The CDR3 coding sequence is TGTGCCAGCAGCCAAGATCGAGGGCAGGGGAGAGGGGGAATCCTAACTAACTATGGCTACACCTTC. This translates into CASSQDRGQGRGGILTNYGYTF. This chain links TRBV4-2 with TRBJ1-2; TRBD1 is a possible D gene (6 bases). The CDR3 covers 22 residues. Trimming cost V 0 bases and J 0 bases, with 29 bases left between them. The germline CDR1 and CDR2 sequences are LGHNA and YNFKEQ.

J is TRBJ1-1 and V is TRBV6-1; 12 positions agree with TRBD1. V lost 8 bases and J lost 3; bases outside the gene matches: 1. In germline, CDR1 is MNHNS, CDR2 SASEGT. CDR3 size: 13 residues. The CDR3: CASGTGGDTEAFF. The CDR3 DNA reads TGTGCCAGCGGGACAGGGGGCGACACTGAAGCTTTCTTT.

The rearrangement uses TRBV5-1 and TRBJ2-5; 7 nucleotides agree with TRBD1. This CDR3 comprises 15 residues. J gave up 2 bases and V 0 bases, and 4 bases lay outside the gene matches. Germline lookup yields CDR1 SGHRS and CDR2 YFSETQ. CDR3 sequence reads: CASSLAGTEQETQYF. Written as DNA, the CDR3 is TGCGCCAGCAGCTTGGCCGGGACAGAGCAAGAGACCCAGTACTTC.

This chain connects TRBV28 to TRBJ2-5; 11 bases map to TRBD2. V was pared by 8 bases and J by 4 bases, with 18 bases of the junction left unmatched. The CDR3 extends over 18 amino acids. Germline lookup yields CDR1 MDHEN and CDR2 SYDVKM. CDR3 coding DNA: TGTGCCAGCCACTCCTTAGCGGGAGGGCGCTTAGATGGAGAGACCCAGTACTTC. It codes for CASHSLAGGRLDGETQYF.

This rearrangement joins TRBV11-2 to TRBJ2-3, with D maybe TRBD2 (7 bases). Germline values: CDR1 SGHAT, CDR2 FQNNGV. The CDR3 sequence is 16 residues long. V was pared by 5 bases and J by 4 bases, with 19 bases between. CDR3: CASSIQGGALSDTQYF. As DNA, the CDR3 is TGTGCCAGCAGCATCCAAGGGGGGGCACTCTCAGATACGCAGTATTTT. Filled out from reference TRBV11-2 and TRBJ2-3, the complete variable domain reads EAGVAQSPRYKIIEKRQSVAFWCNPISGHATLYWYQQILGQGPKLLIQFQNNGVVDDSQLPKDRFSAERLKGVDSTLKIQPAKLEDSAVYLCASSIQGGALSDTQYFGPGTRLTVL.

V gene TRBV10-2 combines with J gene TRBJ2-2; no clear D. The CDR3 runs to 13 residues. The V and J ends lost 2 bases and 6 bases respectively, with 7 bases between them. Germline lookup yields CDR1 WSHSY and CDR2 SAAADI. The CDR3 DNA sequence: TGCGCCAGCAGTGAGAGGGTCGCCGGGGAGCTGTTTTTT. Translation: CASSERVAGELFF.

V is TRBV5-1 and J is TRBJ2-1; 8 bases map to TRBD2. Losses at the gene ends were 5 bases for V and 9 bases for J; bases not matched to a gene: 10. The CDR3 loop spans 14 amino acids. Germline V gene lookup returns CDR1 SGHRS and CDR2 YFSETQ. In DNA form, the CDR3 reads TGCGCCAGCAGTCCACAGGGACTAGAGGGTGAGCAGTTCTTC. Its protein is CASSPQGLEGEQFF.

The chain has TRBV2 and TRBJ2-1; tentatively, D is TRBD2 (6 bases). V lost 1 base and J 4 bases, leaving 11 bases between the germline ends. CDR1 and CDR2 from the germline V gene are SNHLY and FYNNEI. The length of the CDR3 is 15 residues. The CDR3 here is CASSEETSLYNEQFF. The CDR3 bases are TGTGCCAGCAGTGAAGAGACTAGTTTGTACAATGAGCAGTTCTTC.

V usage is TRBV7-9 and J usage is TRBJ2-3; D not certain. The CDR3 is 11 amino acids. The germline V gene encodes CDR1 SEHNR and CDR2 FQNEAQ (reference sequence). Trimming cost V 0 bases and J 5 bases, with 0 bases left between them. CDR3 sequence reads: CASSLADTQYF. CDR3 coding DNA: TGTGCCAGCAGCTTAGCAGATACGCAGTATTTT.

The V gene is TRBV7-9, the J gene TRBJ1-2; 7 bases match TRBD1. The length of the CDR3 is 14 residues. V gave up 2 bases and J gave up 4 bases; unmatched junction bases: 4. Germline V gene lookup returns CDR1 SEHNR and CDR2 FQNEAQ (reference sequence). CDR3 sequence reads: CASSLRDSSYGYTF. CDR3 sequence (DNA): TGTGCCAGCAGCTTAAGGGACAGCTCCTATGGCTACACCTTC.

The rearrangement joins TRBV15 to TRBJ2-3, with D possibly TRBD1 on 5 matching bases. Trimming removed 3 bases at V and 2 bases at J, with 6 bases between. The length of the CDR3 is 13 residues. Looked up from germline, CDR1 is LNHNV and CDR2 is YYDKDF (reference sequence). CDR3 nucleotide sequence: TGTGCCACCAGCAGGGACAACACAGATACGCAGTATTTT. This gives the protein CATSRDNTDTQYF.

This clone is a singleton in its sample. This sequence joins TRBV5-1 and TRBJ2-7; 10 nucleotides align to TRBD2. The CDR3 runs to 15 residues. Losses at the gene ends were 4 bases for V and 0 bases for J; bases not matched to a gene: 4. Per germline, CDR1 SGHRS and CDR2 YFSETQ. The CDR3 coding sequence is TGCGCCAGCAGCCGGCTAGCGGGGGACTCCTACGAGCAGTACTTC. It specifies CASSRLAGDSYEQYF.

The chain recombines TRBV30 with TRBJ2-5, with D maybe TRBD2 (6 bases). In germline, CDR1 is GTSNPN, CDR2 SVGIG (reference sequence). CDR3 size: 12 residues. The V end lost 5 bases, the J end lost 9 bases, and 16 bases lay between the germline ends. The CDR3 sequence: CAWGSGYEAQYF. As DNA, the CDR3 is TGTGCCTGGGGTAGCGGATACGAGGCCCAGTACTTC.

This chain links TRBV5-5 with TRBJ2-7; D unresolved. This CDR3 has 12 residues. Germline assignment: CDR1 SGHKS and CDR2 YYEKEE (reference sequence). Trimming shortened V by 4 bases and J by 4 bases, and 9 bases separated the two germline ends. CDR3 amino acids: CASSPQGYEQYF. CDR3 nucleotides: TGTGCCAGCAGCCCGCAAGGGTACGAGCAGTACTTC.

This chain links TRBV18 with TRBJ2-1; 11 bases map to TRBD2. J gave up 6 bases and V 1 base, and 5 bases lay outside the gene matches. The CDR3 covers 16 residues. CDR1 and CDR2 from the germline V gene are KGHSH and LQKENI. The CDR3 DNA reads TGTGCCAGCTCACCACTTAGCCTAGCGGGAGGCAATGAGCAGTTCTTC. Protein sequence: CASSPLSLAGGNEQFF.

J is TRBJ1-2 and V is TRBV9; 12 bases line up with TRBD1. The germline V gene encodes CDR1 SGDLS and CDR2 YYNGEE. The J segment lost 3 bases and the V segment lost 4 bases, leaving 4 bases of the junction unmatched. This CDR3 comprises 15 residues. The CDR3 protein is CASSPRDRGHYGYTF. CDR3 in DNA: TGTGCCAGCAGCCCCCGGGACAGGGGGCACTATGGCTACACCTTC.

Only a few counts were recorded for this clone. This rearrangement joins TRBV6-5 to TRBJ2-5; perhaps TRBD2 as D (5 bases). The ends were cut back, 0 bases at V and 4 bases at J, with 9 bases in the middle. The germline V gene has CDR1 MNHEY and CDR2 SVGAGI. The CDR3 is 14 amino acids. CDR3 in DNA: TGTGCCAGCAGTTACTCGCGGACTTTAGAGACCCAGTACTTC. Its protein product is CASSYSRTLETQYF.

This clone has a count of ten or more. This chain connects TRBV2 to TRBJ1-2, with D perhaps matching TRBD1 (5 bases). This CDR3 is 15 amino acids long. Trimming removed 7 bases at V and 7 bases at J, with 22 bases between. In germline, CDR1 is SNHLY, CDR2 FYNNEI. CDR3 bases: TGTGCCAGCACGCCGGGGCAGGGCTCCCTAGGTGGCTACACCTTC. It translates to CASTPGQGSLGGYTF.

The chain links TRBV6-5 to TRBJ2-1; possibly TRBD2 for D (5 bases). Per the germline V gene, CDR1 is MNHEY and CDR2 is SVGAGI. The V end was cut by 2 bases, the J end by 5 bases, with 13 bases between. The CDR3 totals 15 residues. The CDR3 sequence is CASSYRRTSNNEQFF. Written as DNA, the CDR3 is TGTGCCAGCAGTTACCGACGTACTAGTAACAATGAGCAGTTCTTC.

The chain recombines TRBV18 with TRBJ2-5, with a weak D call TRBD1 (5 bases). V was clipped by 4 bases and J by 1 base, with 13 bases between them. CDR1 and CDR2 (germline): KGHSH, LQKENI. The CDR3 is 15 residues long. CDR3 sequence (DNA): TGTGCCAGCTCACTCACCTTCGACAGCCAAGAGACCCAGTACTTC. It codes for CASSLTFDSQETQYF.